A single sample gave rise to the 12 T cell receptor beta chains below, sequenced in a study of blood T cell repertoires in COVID-19. Clones were sequenced by immunoSEQ multiplex PCR, and TCRdb holds only the in-frame ones, with some missing. The top ten hold about 6% of the sample, which has about 190,000 clones, roughly 80% seen once. The sample comprised peripheral blood. These receptors came from a woman aged 40 to 49 with acute or convalescent COVID-19.

The V and J genes are TRBV18 and TRBJ2-5, with D possibly being TRBD1 (5 bases). Germline CDR1 is KGHSH and CDR2 is LQKENI. The V and J ends lost 1 base and 4 bases respectively, with 16 bases between them. This CDR3 spans 16 amino acids. The CDR3 DNA follows: TGTGCCAGCTCACCACTGGGTCCCCAAAGGGGAGAGACCCAGTACTTC. This codes for CASSPLGPQRGETQYF.

This clone has at least ten counts. This sequence joins TRBV7-9 and TRBJ2-7; D is uncertain. The germline V and J ends were trimmed by 8 bases and 4 bases, with 6 bases remaining between them. CDR1 SEHNR and CDR2 FQNEAQ come from the germline V gene (reference sequence). The CDR3 has 10 residues. CDR3 amino acids: CASATYEQYF. The CDR3 DNA sequence: TGTGCCAGCGCCACATACGAGCAGTACTTC. Together with reference TRBV7-9 and TRBJ2-7, the CDR3 gives the full variable domain: DTGVSQNPRHKITKRGQNVTFRCDPISEHNRLYWYRQTLGQGPEFLTYFQNEAQLEKSRLLSDRFSAERPKGSFSTLEIQRTEQGDSAMYLCASATYEQYFGPGTRLTVT.

The rearrangement links TRBV27 to TRBJ1-6, with TRBD1 identical over 7 bases. V was clipped by 7 bases and J by 3 bases; unmatched bases: 9. CDR3 length equals 16 residues. Germline V gives CDR1 MNHEY, CDR2 SMNVEV (reference sequence). The CDR3 protein is CASKGRTGNYNSPLHF. For the CDR3, the DNA is TGTGCCAGCAAAGGGCGGACAGGAAACTATAATTCACCCCTCCACTTT.

This clone was recorded once. The chain links TRBV30 to TRBJ1-3; D gene unclear. The CDR3 sequence is 18 residues long. Germline V gene data show CDR1 as GTSNPN and CDR2 as SVGIG (reference sequence). The ends were cut back, 4 bases at V and 0 bases at J, with 22 bases in the middle. In DNA form, the CDR3 reads TGTGCCTGGACCCTATTTGGGCGGCGGGCCCTCTCTGGAAACACCATATATTTT. Its translation: CAWTLFGRRALSGNTIYF.

This clone came up a few times. The chain is built from TRBV27 and TRBJ2-1; TRBD2 agrees at 8 bases. The CDR3 covers 15 residues. With V trimmed by 6 bases and J by 9 bases, 13 bases remained unmatched. Germline V lookup: CDR1 MNHEY, CDR2 SMNVEV (reference sequence). CDR3 in amino acids: CASSPLAGTIREQFF. The CDR3 coding sequence is TGTGCCAGCAGCCCCCTAGCGGGTACCATTCGTGAGCAGTTCTTC.

The table lists this clone with a count of one. V gene TRBV5-1 combines with J gene TRBJ1-1; D remains ambiguous. The CDR3 covers 13 residues. The V and J ends lost 4 bases and 7 bases respectively, with 14 bases between them. The germline V gene has CDR1 SGHRS and CDR2 YFSETQ. The CDR3 loop is CASSSLYPYEAFF. The CDR3 DNA sequence: TGCGCCAGCAGCAGCCTGTACCCCTATGAAGCTTTCTTT. The entire variable domain, with the rest obtained from reference TRBV5-1 and TRBJ1-1, is as follows: KAGVTQTPRYLIKTRGQQVTLSCSPISGHRSVSWYQQTPGQGLQFLFEYFSETQRNKGNFPGRFSGRQFSNSRSEMNVSTLELGDSALYLCASSSLYPYEAFFGQGTRLTVV.

The chain couples TRBV11-2 to TRBJ2-1, with 10 positions matching TRBD2. The germline V gene has CDR1 SGHAT and CDR2 FQNNGV. This CDR3 has 15 amino acids. V shed 0 bases, J shed 11 bases, and the junction held 7 bases outside the gene matches. CDR3 in amino acids: CASSLDLAGGKKQFF. The CDR3 nucleotides are TGTGCCAGCAGCTTAGACTTAGCGGGAGGAAAAAAGCAGTTCTTC.

CDR3 loop: CASSPLNYEQYF. The CDR3 region has the DNA TGTGCCAGCAGTCCACTAAACTACGAGCAGTACTTC. The rearrangement joins TRBV6-5 to TRBJ2-7; D not resolved. This CDR3 comprises 12 residues. Trimming removed 5 bases from V and 3 bases from J, with 8 bases in between. CDR1 and CDR2 from the germline V gene are MNHEY and SVGAGI.

This clone was counted a single time. The V call is TRBV19, the J call TRBJ2-1; 9 nucleotides agree with TRBD1. Germline V CDR1 and CDR2: LNHDA, SQIVND (reference sequence). V lost 9 bases and J lost 6; bases outside the gene matches: 9. There are 14 residues in the CDR3. The CDR3 region has the DNA TGTGCCAGCCGCCGGGACAGGGTCTCCAATGAGCAGTTCTTC. It is translated as CASRRDRVSNEQFF.

This chain links TRBV30 with TRBJ1-5; TRBD1 agrees at 9 bases. The CDR3 covers 17 residues. After removal of 2 bases from V and 2 bases from J, the junction contained 10 bases not matched to a gene. In germline, CDR1 is GTSNPN, CDR2 SVGIG (reference sequence). The CDR3 DNA follows: TGTGCCTGGAGTTTGGGACAGGGCCTTGTTCGCAATCAGCCCCAGCATTTT. Encoded protein: CAWSLGQGLVRNQPQHF.

V and J are TRBV15 and TRBJ2-7, with TRBD1 matching over 8 bases. This CDR3 region has 17 residues. The V segment lost 0 bases and the J segment 3 bases; nucleotides outside the gene matches: 10. Germline V gene sequence: CDR1 LNHNV, CDR2 YYDKDF (reference sequence). Here the CDR3 reads CATSRDYRTGQHYEQYF. The CDR3 nucleotides read TGTGCCACCAGCAGAGATTATAGGACAGGGCAGCACTACGAGCAGTACTTC.

The chain recombines TRBV3-1 (or the pseudogene TRBV3-2) with TRBJ1-6; D is perhaps TRBD1 (6 bases). This CDR3 comprises 13 residues. The ends were cut back, 1 base at V and 10 bases at J, with 8 bases in the middle. CDR1 is LGHDT and CDR2 is YNNKEL in the germline V gene (reference sequence). The DNA of the CDR3 is TGTGCCAGCAGCCAAGGCCAGGGGTCACCCCTCCACTTT. Translating it yields CASSQGQGSPLHF.